Listed below are T cell receptor beta chains from one sample, sequenced in a study of T cells in Graves' hyperthyroidism and ophthalmopathy. TCRdb analysed the multiplex PCR reads with MiXCR anew, one entry per CDR3 protein. The sample lists about 570,000 distinct CDR3 sequences, around 42% occurring once. The sample comprised peripheral blood or thyroid tissue (not recorded which). These receptor sequences come from an adult woman with Graves' disease, either hyperthyroidism or ophthalmopathy (not recorded which). CDR3s include the opening cysteine and the closing phenylalanine or tryptophan. A D gene is named only where the DNA matches it firmly. Clone size, where shown, is once, few, many, or a class for clones that have expanded.

clone size	J gene	V gene	D gene	CDR3 protein	CDR3 DNA
many	TRBJ2-7	TRBV7-8	.	CASSLGLERYEQYF	TGTGCCAGCAGCTTAGGCCTCGAACGCTACGAGCAGTACTTC
once	TRBJ2-7	TRBV9	TRBD2	CASSVEMGGKGYEQYF	TGTGCCAGCAGCGTTGAAATGGGGGGGAAGGGGTACGAGCAGTACTTC
.	TRBJ1-5	TRBV25-1	.	CASAVPKRDSNQPQHF	TGTGCCAGTGCCGTCCCAAAGCGAGATAGCAATCAGCCCCAGCATTTT
many	TRBJ2-5	TRBV5-1	TRBD1	CASSITGTGKETQYF	TGCGCCAGCAGCATTACCGGGACAGGGAAGGAGACCCAGTACTTC
.	TRBJ2-7	TRBV7-8	.	CASSLARRTKSETYEQYF	TGTGCCAGCAGCTTAGCGCGGCGGACTAAAAGCGAGACCTACGAGCAGTACTTC
many	TRBJ1-4	TRBV5-5	TRBD1	CASSWGTGGGEKLFF	TGTGCCAGCAGCTGGGGGACAGGGGGTGGAGAAAAACTGTTTTTT
.	TRBJ2-5	TRBV5-1	.	CASSDYPGLQETQYF	TGCGCCAGCAGCGATTATCCGGGACTCCAAGAGACCCAGTACTTC
.	TRBJ1-5	TRBV20-1	.	CSARRGDTNQPQHF	TGCAGTGCCCGGAGGGGAGACACCAATCAGCCCCAGCATTTT
once	TRBJ2-6	TRBV7-8	.	CASSFRASSGANVLTF	TGTGCCAGCAGCTTCAGGGCTAGCTCTGGGGCCAACGTCCTGACTTTC
many	TRBJ2-7	TRBV29-1	TRBD1	CSVTGTVTYEQYF	TGCAGCGTTACCGGGACAGTGACCTACGAGCAGTACTTC
.	TRBJ1-1	TRBV7-2	.	CASSQETLGKKAFF	TGTGCCAGCAGCCAAGAGACCTTAGGGAAAAAAGCTTTCTTT
many	TRBJ1-6	TRBV7-3	.	CASSLTGPRSPLHF	TGTGCCAGCAGCTTAACCGGTCCTCGTTCACCCCTCCACTTT
.	TRBJ2-5	TRBV5-1	TRBD2	CASRRTSSGRPETQYF	TGCGCCAGCAGACGAACCAGTAGCGGGAGGCCGGAGACCCAGTACTTC
once	TRBJ2-5	TRBV5-1	.	CASSPATGYQETQYF	TGCGCCAGCAGCCCGGCTACAGGGTACCAAGAGACCCAGTACTTC
many	TRBJ2-2	TRBV19	TRBD1	CASSMSDRENTGELFF	TGTGCCAGTAGTATGTCCGACAGGGAGAACACCGGGGAGCTGTTTTTT
many	TRBJ2-2	TRBV20-1	.	CSARAPAGGTNTGELFF	TGCAGTGCTAGAGCCCCAGCTGGGGGGACGAACACCGGGGAGCTGTTTTTT
few	TRBJ2-7	TRBV9	.	CASSGSRDGYEQYF	TGTGCCAGCAGCGGATCCCGGGACGGGTACGAGCAGTACTTC
few	TRBJ2-7	TRBV2	.	CASSEQGEVYEQYF	TGTGCCAGCAGTGAACAGGGGGAGGTGTACGAGCAGTACTTC
.	TRBJ1-2	TRBV20-1	.	CSARAPGEGGYTF	TGCAGTGCTAGAGCCCCGGGGGAGGGTGGCTACACCTTC
few	TRBJ2-3	TRBV15	.	CATSKFDAFTDTQYF	TGTGCCACCAGCAAGTTCGACGCGTTCACAGATACGCAGTATTTT
.	TRBJ2-5	TRBV20-1	TRBD1	CSASRGQTQTQYF	TGCAGTGCCAGCAGGGGACAGACACAGACCCAGTACTTC
.	TRBJ2-5	TRBV29-1	.	CSLTSDRGVETQYF	TGCAGTCTCACCAGTGACCGAGGTGTAGAGACCCAGTACTTC
many	TRBJ2-7	TRBV6-2/TRBV6-3	.	CASRTGRGGEQYF	TGTGCCAGCAGGACGGGACGTGGTGGTGAGCAGTACTTC
many	TRBJ2-7	TRBV12-5	TRBD1	CASARDSLNEQYF	TGTGCTAGTGCCCGGGACAGTTTAAACGAGCAGTACTTC
many	TRBJ1-2	TRBV20-1	.	CSLERGGFYGYTF	TGCAGTCTGGAACGGGGAGGGTTTTATGGCTACACCTTC
.	TRBJ2-7	TRBV20-1	TRBD1	CSAGEHRGLYEQYF	TGCAGTGCTGGAGAACACAGGGGGCTCTACGAGCAGTACTTC
many	TRBJ1-5	TRBV5-1	TRBD1	CASSLEGQGASQPQHF	TGCGCCAGCAGCTTGGAGGGACAGGGGGCGAGTCAGCCCCAGCATTTT
.	TRBJ1-2	TRBV7-2	.	CASSLNREGSYGYTF	TGTGCCAGCAGCCTCAACAGGGAGGGGAGCTATGGCTACACCTTC
many	TRBJ1-2	TRBV2	TRBD1	CASSADRAGSYYGYTF	TGTGCCAGCAGTGCGGACAGGGCGGGATCTTACTATGGCTACACCTTC
once	TRBJ1-5	TRBV2	TRBD1	CASSEEGQRNQPQHF	TGTGCCAGCAGTGAAGAGGGACAGCGAAATCAGCCCCAGCATTTT
many	TRBJ1-5	TRBV19	.	CASSLGFRGRGNQPQHF	TGTGCCAGTAGCCTTGGTTTCAGGGGCCGGGGCAATCAGCCCCAGCATTTT
many	TRBJ2-7	TRBV19	.	CASSIGQTGMAGTYEQYF	TGTGCCAGTAGTATAGGGCAAACTGGGATGGCCGGCACCTACGAGCAGTACTTC
.	TRBJ2-7	TRBV3-1	.	CASSQPNLGGEQYF	TGCGCCAGCAGCCAACCCAACCTGGGGGGCGAGCAGTACTTC
many	TRBJ2-2	TRBV9	TRBD2	CASSGGTSGSGELFF	TGTGCCAGCAGCGGCGGGACTAGCGGAAGCGGGGAGCTGTTTTTT
.	TRBJ2-5	TRBV29-1	TRBD2	CSVPVAGVRETQYF	TGCAGCGTTCCCGTAGCGGGAGTTAGGGAGACCCAGTACTTC
few	TRBJ1-1	TRBV25-1	.	CASSEGGMSTEAFF	TGTGCCAGCAGTGAGGGAGGGATGAGCACTGAAGCTTTCTTT
many	TRBJ1-6	TRBV6-5	.	CAGPFNSPLHF	TGTGCCGGACCGTTTAATTCACCCCTCCACTTT
many	TRBJ1-1	TRBV20-1	.	CSARSPFLEGAFF	TGCAGTGCTAGATCCCCGTTCCTTGAGGGCGCTTTCTTT
few	TRBJ1-5	TRBV7-9	.	CASSPGSSNQPQHF	TGTGCCAGCAGCCCCGGGAGTAGCAATCAGCCCCAGCATTTT
.	TRBJ2-7	TRBV28	TRBD2	CASSPLGLAEIYF	TGTGCCAGCAGTCCTTTGGGACTAGCGGAAATCTACTTC
.	TRBJ1-3	TRBV29-1	.	CSIRDEIGNTIYF	TGCAGCATACGGGACGAGATAGGAAACACCATATATTTT
many	TRBJ1-2	TRBV7-9	.	CASSGANYGYTF	TGTGCCAGCAGCGGGGCTAACTATGGCTACACCTTC
few	TRBJ1-1	TRBV27	.	CASSLRRGRAFF	TGTGCCAGCAGTTTAAGGAGGGGGAGAGCTTTCTTT
.	TRBJ2-7	TRBV5-1	TRBD2	CASSLAGQTGLAGVYEQYF	TGCGCCAGCAGCTTGGCGGGACAGACAGGACTAGCGGGGGTATACGAGCAGTACTTC
.	TRBJ1-5	TRBV10-3	TRBD1	CATTANRGQSNQPQHF	TGTGCCACGACCGCGAACAGGGGCCAAAGCAATCAGCCCCAGCATTTT
.	TRBJ1-5	TRBV10-1	.	CASRTKGFYSNQPQHF	TGCGCCAGCAGGACTAAGGGATTCTATAGCAATCAGCCCCAGCATTTT
.	TRBJ2-3	TRBV20-1	.	CSPRRTDTQYF	TGCAGTCCCCGGCGCACAGATACGCAGTATTTT